These 5 T cell receptor beta chains were sequenced from one sample in a study of blood T cell repertoires in COVID-19. Profiled with immunoSEQ multiplex PCR; TCRdb holds only in-frame clones, not every one. The sample yields tens of thousands of clones, 89% seen once. The sequenced sample consisted of peripheral blood. These receptors all stem from a human donor in a cohort sampled during active COVID-19.

The gene calls are TRBV3-1 (or the pseudogene TRBV3-2) and TRBJ2-7; possibly TRBD2 for D (5 bases). There are 16 residues in the CDR3. Germline assignment: CDR1 LGHDT and CDR2 YNNKEL (reference sequence). V lost 3 bases and J lost 5, with 20 bases in between. The CDR3 DNA follows: TGTGCCAGCAGCCACTACCCCACTGGCGACGGGGACGAGCAGTACTTC. The encoded protein is CASSHYPTGDGDEQYF.

The chain has TRBV5-4 and TRBJ1-1; TRBD1 might be the D (5 bases). This CDR3 region has 13 residues. Trimming pared 7 bases from V and 3 bases from J, leaving 13 bases between. Per germline, CDR1 SGHNT and CDR2 YYREEE (reference sequence). CDR3 region: CASPDRYYTEAFF. CDR3 coding DNA: TGTGCCAGCCCCGACAGATATTACACTGAAGCTTTCTTT.

J is TRBJ2-1 and V is TRBV9; the D is unclear. Germline V gives CDR1 SGDLS, CDR2 YYNGEE. The CDR3 consists of 15 residues. Trimming shortened V by 0 bases and J by 7 bases, and 14 bases separated the two germline ends. In DNA form, the CDR3 reads TGTGCCAGCAGCGTAGGGCAGGTCGGTACAAATGAGCAGTTCTTC. It yields the protein CASSVGQVGTNEQFF.

The chain combines TRBV30 with TRBJ1-2, with TRBD1 as a possible D gene (6 bases). The CDR3 spans 15 residues. V shed 1 base and J shed 8 bases, with 20 bases lying between them. CDR1 is GTSNPN and CDR2 is SVGIG in the germline V gene (reference sequence). The CDR3 nucleotides are TGTGCCTGGAGTGCTGCCAGGGGAACCGGTCGAGGCTACACCTTC. Translating gives CAWSAARGTGRGYTF.

The V and J genes are TRBV7-9 and TRBJ1-3; 9 bases align to TRBD1. The CDR3 runs to 15 residues. Per the germline V gene, CDR1 is SEHNR and CDR2 is FQNEAQ (reference sequence). V gave up 10 bases and J gave up 4 bases; unmatched junction bases: 11. The CDR3 loop is CAIDVGDRGGNTIYF. The CDR3 DNA reads as TGTGCCATCGACGTAGGAGACAGGGGGGGAAACACCATATATTTT.